This TCR beta chain was profiled in a study of blood T cells in healthy people across ages. V lost 6 bases and J lost 4, with 9 bases in between. The CDR3 extends over 12 amino acids. Germline V gene lookup returns CDR1 SNHLY and CDR2 FYNNEI. Study-wide results and limits: It was not known whether donors were CMV positive (a possible confounder of expanded clonotype changes).

A second PCR of 7 to 11 cycles used a sample-barcoded 5' primer and a J-beta primer mix. In TCRdb, the 5' RACE reads were re-called with MiXCR into one record per CDR3 protein. The sample has under 750,000 distinct CDR3 sequences; 45% to 55% are singletons. This clonotype showed up just a few times. Its antigen remains unidentified. The source material was blood. The TCR was taken from a man at least 80 years old in good health. The rearrangement links TRBV2 to TRBJ1-2; D gene uncertain. CDR3 region: CASSATSYGYTF. As DNA, the CDR3 is TGTGCCAGCAGCGCGACGAGCTATGGCTACACCTTC.